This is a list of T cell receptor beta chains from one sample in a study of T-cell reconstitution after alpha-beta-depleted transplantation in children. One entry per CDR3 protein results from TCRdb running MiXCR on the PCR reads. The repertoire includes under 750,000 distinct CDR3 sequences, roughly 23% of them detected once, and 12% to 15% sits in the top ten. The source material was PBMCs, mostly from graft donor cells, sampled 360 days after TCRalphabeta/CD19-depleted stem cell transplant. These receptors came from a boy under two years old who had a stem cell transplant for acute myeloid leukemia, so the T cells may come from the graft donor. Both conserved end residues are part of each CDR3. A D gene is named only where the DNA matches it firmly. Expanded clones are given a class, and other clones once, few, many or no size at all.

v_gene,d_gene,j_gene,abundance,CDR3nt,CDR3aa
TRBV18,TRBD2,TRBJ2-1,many,TGTGCCAGCTCACCATCTTCCACTAGCGGGGGGCCCCCTGAGCAGTTCTTC,CASSPSSTSGGPPEQFF
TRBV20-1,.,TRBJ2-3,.,TGCAGTGCTAGGAGACGGGGTGAGGGGCCAGATACGCAGTATTTT,CSARRRGEGPDTQYF
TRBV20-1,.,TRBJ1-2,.,TGCAGTGGGATGGACTGGCGGGGTGGCTACACCTTC,CSGMDWRGGYTF
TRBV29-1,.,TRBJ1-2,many,TGCAGCGTCCGGCCCCGACAGGACCCTAATGGCTACACCTTC,CSVRPRQDPNGYTF
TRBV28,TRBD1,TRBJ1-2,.,TGTGCCAGCATCGCAGGGGGCGGCGGCTACACCTTC,CASIAGGGGYTF
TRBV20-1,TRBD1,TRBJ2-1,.,TGCAGTGCTAGGGTCGACAGGGACCCTAGCTCCTACAATGAGCAGTTCTTC,CSARVDRDPSSYNEQFF
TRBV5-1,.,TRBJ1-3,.,TGCGCCAGCAGCTTGGGGTCATCTCCGGGAAACACCATATATTTT,CASSLGSSPGNTIYF
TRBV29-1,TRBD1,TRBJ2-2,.,TGCAGCGGTAAGACAGGGACCACCGGGGAGCTGTTTTTT,CSGKTGTTGELFF
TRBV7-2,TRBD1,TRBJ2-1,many,TGTGCCAGCAGCTTAGGGACAGGGGGCAACAATGAGCAGTTCTTC,CASSLGTGGNNEQFF
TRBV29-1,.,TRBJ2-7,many,TGCAGCGTAGCGGGACAGAGAACCTACGAGCAGTACTTC,CSVAGQRTYEQYF
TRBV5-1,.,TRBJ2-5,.,TGCGCCAGCACCCCGACGGGCAGGGTGCAAGAGACCCAGTACTTC,CASTPTGRVQETQYF
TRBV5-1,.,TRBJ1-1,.,TGCGCCAGCAGCTTGGAAGGGAGCACTGAAGCTTTCTTT,CASSLEGSTEAFF
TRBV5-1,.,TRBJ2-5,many,TGCGCCAGCAGCTGGGGACCGCCGTACCAAGAGACCCAGTACTTC,CASSWGPPYQETQYF
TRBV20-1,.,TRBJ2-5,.,TGCAGTGCTAGAGGACTATTACAAGAGACCCAGTACTTC,CSARGLLQETQYF
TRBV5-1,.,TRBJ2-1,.,TGCGCCAGCAGCGTTGGGCAGGGTCGGGTGCAGTTCTTC,CASSVGQGRVQFF
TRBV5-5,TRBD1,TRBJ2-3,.,TGTGCCAGCAGCTTGGGGGGACAGGCCACAGATACGCAGTATTTT,CASSLGGQATDTQYF
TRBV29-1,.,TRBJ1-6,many,TGCAGCGTTGATGGGGTACCTATTTCACCCCTCCACTTT,CSVDGVPISPLHF
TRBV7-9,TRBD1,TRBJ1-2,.,TGTGCCAGCAGCTTCGACAGGGATGGCTACACCTTC,CASSFDRDGYTF
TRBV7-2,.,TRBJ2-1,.,TGTGCCAGCAGCCGCACTGGACCAAACAATGAGCAGTTCTTC,CASSRTGPNNEQFF
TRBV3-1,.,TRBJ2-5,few,TGTGCCAGCAGCCTTAATACCGGGACTGTGGAAGAGACCCAGTACTTC,CASSLNTGTVEETQYF
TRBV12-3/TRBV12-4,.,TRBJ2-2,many,TGTGCCAGCAGGATGAGGAGCACCGGGGAGCTGTTTTTT,CASRMRSTGELFF
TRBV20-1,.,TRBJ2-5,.,TGCAGTGCTAGAGCAAGGGACCACGGAGAGACCCAGTACTTC,CSARARDHGETQYF
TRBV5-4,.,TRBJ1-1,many,TGTGCCAGCAGCTTACCGCACGGGGACACTGAAGCTTTCTTT,CASSLPHGDTEAFF
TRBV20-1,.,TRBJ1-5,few,TGCAGTGCTAGCACGGGGTTTAATCAGCCCCAGCATTTT,CSASTGFNQPQHF
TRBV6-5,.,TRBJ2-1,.,TGTGCCAGCAGTTACCGGCCCGGGGCCTCCTACAATGAGCAGTTCTTC,CASSYRPGASYNEQFF
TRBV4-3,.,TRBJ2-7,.,TGCGCCAGCAGCCAAGATCGAAGCCCGGACTTGTACGAGCAGTACTTC,CASSQDRSPDLYEQYF
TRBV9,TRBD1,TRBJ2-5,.,TGTGCCAGCAGCGGCGGACAGGACCAAGAGACCCAGTACTTC,CASSGGQDQETQYF
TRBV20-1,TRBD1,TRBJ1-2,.,TGCAGTGCTAGAGTTCGGGACAGTAACTATGGCTACACCTTC,CSARVRDSNYGYTF
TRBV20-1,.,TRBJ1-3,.,TGCAGTGCAGTGAGGTTCTCTGGAGACACCATATATTTT,CSAVRFSGDTIYF